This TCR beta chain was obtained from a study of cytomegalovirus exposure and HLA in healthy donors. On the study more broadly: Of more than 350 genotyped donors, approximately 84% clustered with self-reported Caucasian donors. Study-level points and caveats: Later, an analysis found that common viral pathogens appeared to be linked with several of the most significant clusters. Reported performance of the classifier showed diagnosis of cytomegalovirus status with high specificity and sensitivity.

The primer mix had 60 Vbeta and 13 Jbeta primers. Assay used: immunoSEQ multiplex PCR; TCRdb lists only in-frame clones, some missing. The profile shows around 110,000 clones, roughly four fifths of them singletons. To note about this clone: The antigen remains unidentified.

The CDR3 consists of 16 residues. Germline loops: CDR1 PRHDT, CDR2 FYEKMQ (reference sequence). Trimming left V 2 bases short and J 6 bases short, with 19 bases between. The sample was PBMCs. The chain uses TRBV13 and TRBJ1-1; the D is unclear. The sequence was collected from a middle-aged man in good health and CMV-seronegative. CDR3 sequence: CASSLRLGVGVAEAFF. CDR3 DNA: TGTGCCAGCAGCTTACGTCTCGGGGTGGGCGTCGCTGAAGCTTTCTTT.